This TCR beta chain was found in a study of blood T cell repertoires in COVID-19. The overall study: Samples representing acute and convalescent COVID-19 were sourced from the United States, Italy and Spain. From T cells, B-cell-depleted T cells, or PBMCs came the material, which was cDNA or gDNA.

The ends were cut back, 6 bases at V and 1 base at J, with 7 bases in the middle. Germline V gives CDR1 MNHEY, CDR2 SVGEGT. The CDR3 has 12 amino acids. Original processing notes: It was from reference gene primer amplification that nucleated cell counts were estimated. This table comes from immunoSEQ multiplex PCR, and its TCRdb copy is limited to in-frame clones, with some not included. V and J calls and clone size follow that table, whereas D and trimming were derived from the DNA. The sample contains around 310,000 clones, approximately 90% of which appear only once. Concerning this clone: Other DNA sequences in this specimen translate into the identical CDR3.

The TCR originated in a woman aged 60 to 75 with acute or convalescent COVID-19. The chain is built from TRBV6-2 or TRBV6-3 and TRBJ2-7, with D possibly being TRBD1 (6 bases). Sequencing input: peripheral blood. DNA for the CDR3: TGTGCCAGCAGCCAGGGGTCCTACGAGCAGTACTTC. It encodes CASSQGSYEQYF.